What follows is one T cell receptor (beta chain) and its context. The source of the sample is a study of blood T cell repertoires in COVID-19. Across the study: Some COVID-19 samples were acute and others convalescent; all came from the United States, Italy and Spain. From T cells, B-cell-depleted T cells, or PBMCs came the material, which was cDNA or gDNA.

In the study's own analysis: Nucleated cell counts were estimated from reference gene primer amplification. Assay: immunoSEQ multiplex PCR; the TCRdb copy retains only in-frame clones and omits some. V and J calls and clone size are given by that table; D and trimming were obtained from the DNA. The sample lists 250,000 to 350,000 clones; 89% were seen once. The receptor's source is a woman aged 40-49 years who had recovered from COVID-19. Sequencing input: peripheral blood.

The CDR3 sequence: CASSFSLGQGSQPQHF. For the CDR3, the DNA is TGTGCCAGCAGCTTCTCTCTGGGACAGGGCTCCCAGCCCCAGCATTTT. V usage is TRBV7-9 and J usage is TRBJ1-5, with TRBD1 identical over 9 bases. The germline gives CDR1 SEHNR, CDR2 FQNEAQ (reference sequence). The J segment lost 7 bases and the V segment lost 3 bases, leaving 10 bases of the junction unmatched. This CDR3 spans 16 amino acids.